The next 19 T cell receptor beta chains were all read from a single sample in a study of OX40 agonist ivuxolimab in advanced cancers. The repertoire was sequenced with immunoSEQ multiplex PCR; TCRdb's copy has only in-frame clones and lacks some. This sample has just under 75,000 clones, with 75% to 95% found just once. Sequencing used CD4+ or CD8+ T cells sorted from blood, obtained in a trial of the OX40 agonist ivuxolimab. Source of these receptors: an adult with an advanced solid tumor such as melanoma, head and neck, liver or kidney cancer.

V is TRBV7-9 and J is TRBJ1-1; the match to TRBD1 covers 7 bases. Germline V gives CDR1 SEHNR, CDR2 FQNEAQ (reference sequence). V was clipped by 5 bases and J by 0 bases; unmatched bases: 6. The CDR3 runs to 15 residues. The CDR3 protein is CASSAQGQLNTEAFF. The DNA of the CDR3 is TGTGCCAGCAGCGCGCAGGGACAGCTGAACACTGAAGCTTTCTTT. The full variable domain, its missing parts supplied by reference TRBV7-9 and TRBJ1-1, is DTGVSQNPRHKITKRGQNVTFRCDPISEHNRLYWYRQTLGQGPEFLTYFQNEAQLEKSRLLSDRFSAERPKGSFSTLEIQRTEQGDSAMYLCASSAQGQLNTEAFFGQGTRLTVV.

This clone was counted only a few times. The chain has TRBV7-9 and TRBJ2-2; a weak D match, TRBD2 (6 bases). CDR3 length equals 15 residues. The germline V and J ends were trimmed by 6 bases and 5 bases, with 16 bases remaining between them. CDR1 is SEHNR, CDR2 FQNEAQ, per germline (reference sequence). CDR3 in DNA: TGTGCCAGCAGGACGCCGGGAGAAAGTACCGGGGAGCTGTTTTTT. Protein sequence: CASRTPGESTGELFF.

The CDR3 coding sequence is TGTGCCAGCAGTCGATTCGGGACAGGGGATGAAAAACTGTTTTTT. Amino acid sequence: CASSRFGTGDEKLFF. This sequence joins TRBV25-1 and TRBJ1-4; 10 nucleotides match TRBD1. The CDR3 contains 15 residues. Germline V lookup: CDR1 MGHDK, CDR2 SYGVNS. Unmatched junction bases numbered 6, after V lost 5 bases and J lost 6 bases.

The chain uses TRBV27 and TRBJ1-5; D ambiguous. CDR3 length: 15 amino acids. In germline, CDR1 is MNHEY, CDR2 SMNVEV (reference sequence). Trimming took off 3 bases at V and 3 bases at J, with 12 bases between the two ends. CDR3 protein: CASSFRYGLNQPQHF. The CDR3 bases are TGTGCCAGCAGTTTTAGGTACGGCCTCAATCAGCCCCAGCATTTT.

For this clone: Sequence at one end of the junction differs from germline and may be a read error. The V call is TRBV14, the J call TRBJ2-1; D unresolved. CDR1 is SGHDN and CDR2 is FVKESK in the germline V gene. This CDR3 region has 13 residues. Here the CDR3 DNA reads TGTGCCAGCAGCCAACCATGGCGTCCCTGCTGGGTCTTC. Protein: CASSQPWRPCWVF.

The chain joins TRBV29-1 to TRBJ1-2, with no clear D. The germline V gene encodes CDR1 SQVTM and CDR2 ANQGSEA. This CDR3 has 12 amino acids. V was cut by 2 bases and J by 4 bases, with 8 bases left in between. For the CDR3, the DNA is TGCAGCGTTGAAAACGGAGTCTATGGCTACACCTTC. This translates into CSVENGVYGYTF.

DNA of the CDR3: TGTGCCAGCAGCGTAGGGACAGCAAGAGGTCGGGAGACCCAGTACTTC. It translates to CASSVGTARGRETQYF. J is TRBJ2-5 and V is TRBV9; D may be TRBD1 (6 bases). V dropped 0 bases and J dropped 5 bases, with 17 bases sitting between them. Germline CDR1 SGDLS, CDR2 YYNGEE. The CDR3 extends over 16 amino acids.

The rearrangement links TRBV6-5 to TRBJ2-7; D is possibly TRBD1 or TRBD2 (5 bases each). The CDR3 spans 13 residues. V lost 5 bases, J lost 3 bases, and 11 bases lay in between. Germline values: CDR1 MNHEY, CDR2 SVGAGI. The CDR3 loop is CASSPPGLYEQYF. CDR3 bases: TGTGCCAGCAGTCCCCCGGGGCTCTACGAGCAGTACTTC.

Note on this clone: This clone may be a read error of a much larger clone one base away. The sample contains more than one DNA sequence encoding this CDR3. The chain carries TRBV9 and TRBJ2-5; D is possibly TRBD2 (6 bases). The CDR3 loop spans 14 amino acids. Looked up from germline, CDR1 is SGDLS and CDR2 is YYNGEE. CDR3 in amino acids: CASSVTGAAETQYF. CDR3 DNA: TGTGCCAGCAGCGTTACGGGAGCTGCGGAGACCCAATACTTC.

Worth noting for this clone: Mismatch with germline at one junction end may stem from a read error. V and J are TRBV5-1 and TRBJ2-1; D unclear. CDR3 size: 11 residues. Germline-derived CDR1 and CDR2 are SGHRS and YFSETQ. The CDR3 DNA is TGCGCCAGCAGCTTGGGGCTAGAATGGGTCTTC. Its translation is CASSLGLEWVF. Full variable domain (remainder filled in from reference TRBV5-1 and TRBJ2-1): KAGVTQTPRYLIKTRGQQVTLSCSPISGHRSVSWYQQTPGQGLQFLFEYFSETQRNKGNFPGRFSGRQFSNSRSEMNVSTLELGDSALYLCASSLGLEWVFGPGTRLTVL.

The genes are TRBV18 and TRBJ1-4; TRBD1 might be the D (5 bases). The V and J ends lost 3 bases and 5 bases respectively, with 10 bases between them. The germline V gene encodes CDR1 KGHSH and CDR2 LQKENI. This CDR3 has 14 amino acids. The CDR3 is CASSPGTGNEKLFF. The DNA of the CDR3 is TGTGCCAGCTCACCGGGGACGGGAAATGAAAAACTGTTTTTT.

This rearrangement joins TRBV6-5 to TRBJ1-2, with D uncertain. Per germline, CDR1 MNHEY and CDR2 SVGAGI. The CDR3 loop spans 14 amino acids. Trimming shortened V by 6 bases and J by 6 bases, and 17 bases separated the two germline ends. This CDR3 reads CASSREGAVNGYTF. CDR3 nucleotides: TGTGCCAGCAGCCGGGAGGGCGCCGTGAATGGCTACACCTTC.

J is TRBJ2-1 and V is TRBV6-5; 8 positions match TRBD2. Germline V gives CDR1 MNHEY, CDR2 SVGAGI. The CDR3 runs 15 residues. Unmatched junction bases numbered 9, after V lost 5 bases and J lost 6 bases. The CDR3 loop is CASSPGLVGLNEQFF. CDR3 DNA sequence: TGTGCCAGCAGTCCGGGACTAGTCGGTCTCAATGAGCAGTTCTTC.

This chain connects TRBV14 to TRBJ2-1, with D tentatively TRBD2 (6 bases). The CDR3 is 15 residues long. V shed 4 bases and J shed 6 bases, with 16 bases lying between them. CDR1 and CDR2 from the germline V gene are SGHDN and FVKESK. The CDR3 DNA is TGTGCCAGCAGCCCATTTGCGGGACCGATCAATGAGCAGTTCTTC. Its protein product is CASSPFAGPINEQFF.

In the case of this clone: The junction departs from germline at one end; a sequencing error may be responsible. The chain has TRBV7-7 and TRBJ2-2, with unresolved D. Germline lookup yields CDR1 SSHAT and CDR2 FNYEAQ (reference sequence). The CDR3 length is 14 residues. The CDR3 protein is CASSLQDNTGELFF. The DNA for the CDR3 is TGTGCTAGCAGCTTACAAGATAACACCGGGGAGCTGTTTTTT. The entire variable domain, with the rest obtained from reference TRBV7-7 and TRBJ2-2, is as follows: GAGVSQSPRYKVTKRGQDVTLRCDPISSHATLYWYQQALGQGPEFLTYFNYEAQPDKSGLPSDRFSAERPEGSISTLTIQRTEQRDSAMYRCASSLQDNTGELFFGEGSRLTVL.

The V call is TRBV15, the J call TRBJ2-3, with D possibly matching TRBD2 (7 bases). Germline values: CDR1 LNHNV, CDR2 YYDKDF (reference sequence). Trimming cost V 11 bases and J 3 bases, with 12 bases left between them. The CDR3 consists of 12 residues. The CDR3 is CAGGAWTDTQYF. Here the CDR3 DNA reads TGTGCCGGGGGGGCATGGACAGATACGCAGTATTTT.

This clone was seen more than once but under ten times. The V call is TRBV5-1, the J call TRBJ2-7, with TRBD1 as a possible D gene (5 bases). Trimming left V 4 bases short and J 0 bases short, with 11 bases between. The germline V gene has CDR1 SGHRS and CDR2 YFSETQ. The CDR3 is made up of 14 amino acids. CDR3 sequence reads: CASSQGIFSYEQYF. CDR3 sequence (DNA): TGCGCCAGCAGCCAGGGAATATTCTCCTACGAGCAGTACTTC.

The rearrangement links TRBV28 to TRBJ2-7; D is possibly TRBD2 (7 bases). Germline V gene sequence: CDR1 MDHEN, CDR2 SYDVKM. V was trimmed by 6 bases and J by 0 bases, leaving 15 bases between them. The CDR3 has 15 residues. The CDR3 sequence is CASSSQGTNSYEQYF. CDR3 nucleotide sequence: TGTGCCAGCAGCTCCCAGGGGACTAACTCCTACGAGCAGTACTTC.

V usage is TRBV9 and J usage is TRBJ1-5, with 7 positions matching TRBD1. The CDR3 has 15 amino acids. Trimming removed 3 bases from V and 3 bases from J; junction bases left unmatched: 6. Germline V gene lookup returns CDR1 SGDLS and CDR2 YYNGEE. CDR3 DNA sequence: TGTGCCAGCAGCGGAGGGGGCGGAAACAATCAGCCCCAGCATTTT. Its translation: CASSGGGGNNQPQHF.